Following are 29 T cell receptor beta chains from one sample sequenced in a study of blood T cell repertoires in COVID-19. Here immunoSEQ multiplex PCR was the method, and the copy in TCRdb shows in-frame clones only, minus some. Among more than 85,000 clones listed, roughly 79% were seen once. Source material: peripheral blood. The receptor set was obtained from a man aged 65-85 years with acute or convalescent COVID-19.

The J gene is TRBJ2-3, the V gene TRBV2, with 7 bases lining up with TRBD1. V shed 8 bases, J shed 3 bases, and the junction held 11 bases outside the gene matches. Germline V gene sequence: CDR1 SNHLY, CDR2 FYNNEI. The CDR3 extends over 15 amino acids. CDR3 DNA sequence: TGTGCCAGCCGAGACAGGGTACGGGTGACAGATACGCAGTATTTT. It is translated as CASRDRVRVTDTQYF.

The chain couples TRBV5-1 to TRBJ2-1; D is possibly TRBD2 (6 bases). Germline values: CDR1 SGHRS, CDR2 YFSETQ. Trimming took off 4 bases at V and 4 bases at J, with 18 bases between the two ends. The CDR3 totals 16 residues. The CDR3 nucleotides read TGCGCCAGCAGCCTCCCCAGCGGGCTCATTTACAATGAGCAGTTCTTC. The encoded protein is CASSLPSGLIYNEQFF.

The chain recombines TRBV4-2 with TRBJ1-6, with a tentative D call TRBD1 (5 bases). The CDR3 contains 14 residues. Germline V CDR1 and CDR2: LGHNA, YNFKEQ. V was clipped by 3 bases and J by 9 bases, with 12 bases between them. This chain's CDR3 is CASSHTGGTSPLHF. The CDR3 nucleotides read TGTGCCAGCAGCCACACGGGGGGTACTTCACCCCTCCACTTT.

The chain couples TRBV2 to TRBJ2-5, with D uncertain. In germline, CDR1 is SNHLY, CDR2 FYNNEI. The V end was cut by 4 bases, the J end by 5 bases, with 5 bases between. The CDR3 contains 11 residues. CDR3 region: CASSVFETQYF. CDR3 bases: TGTGCCAGCAGTGTCTTCGAGACCCAGTACTTC. The full variable domain, rest sourced from reference TRBV2 and TRBJ2-5, is EPEVTQTPSHQVTQMGQEVILRCVPISNHLYFYWYRQILGQKVEFLVSFYNNEISEKSEIFDDQFSVERPDGSNFTLKIRSTKLEDSAMYFCASSVFETQYFGPGTRLLVL.

This clone appeared a few times. The chain carries TRBV10-1 and TRBJ1-4; D gene ambiguous. Trimming cost V 3 bases and J 8 bases, with 13 bases left between them. CDR1 is WNHNN and CDR2 is SYGVQD in the germline V gene (reference sequence). This CDR3 has 14 amino acids. Here the CDR3 DNA reads TGCGCCAGCAGTGATGGCGGGGTTGGGGAAAAACTGTTTTTT. Its protein is CASSDGGVGEKLFF.

This rearrangement joins TRBV10-3 to TRBJ1-2; weak D call: TRBD1 (6 bases). Trimming shortened V by 0 bases and J by 4 bases, and 12 bases separated the two germline ends. Germline CDR1 reads ENHRY; CDR2 reads SYGVKD. The CDR3 has 15 residues. DNA of the CDR3: TGTGCCATCAGTGAGTCCGGTGGCAGGGGCTATGGCTACACCTTC. Translating gives CAISESGGRGYGYTF.

The chain joins TRBV6-6 to TRBJ2-7; 8 bases agree with TRBD1. The V gene's germline CDR1 is MNHNY and CDR2 SVGAGI (reference sequence). V lost 7 bases, J lost 3 bases, and 11 bases stayed unmatched. The CDR3 runs to 15 residues. CDR3 loop: CASTFGQGFYYEQYF. CDR3 coding DNA: TGTGCCAGCACTTTTGGACAGGGCTTCTACTACGAGCAGTACTTC.

This clone was detected only once. This chain uses TRBV4-3 with TRBJ1-1; 7 nucleotides agree with TRBD1. Germline V gene data show CDR1 as LGHNA and CDR2 as YSLEER. The V segment lost 4 bases and the J segment 5 bases; nucleotides outside the gene matches: 4. The CDR3 is made up of 13 amino acids. The CDR3 here is CASSLRQGTEAFF. In DNA form, the CDR3 reads TGCGCCAGCAGCCTACGACAGGGAACTGAAGCTTTCTTT.

The V and J genes are TRBV27 and TRBJ1-6; D gene ambiguous. Trimming stripped 2 bases from V and 1 base from J, with 9 bases between. The CDR3 loop spans 16 amino acids. Germline V lookup: CDR1 MNHEY, CDR2 SMNVEV (reference sequence). The DNA for the CDR3 is TGTGCCAGCAGTTTAGTTCGGAGTTCCTATAATTCACCCCTCCACTTT. It codes for CASSLVRSSYNSPLHF.

This clone was counted only a few times. The V and J genes are TRBV19 and TRBJ1-2, with TRBD1 identical over 8 bases. J lost 2 bases, V lost 3 bases, and 5 bases had no gene match. CDR1 and CDR2 from the germline V gene are LNHDA and SQIVND (reference sequence). This CDR3 has 15 amino acids. CDR3 DNA: TGTGCCAGTAGTATTGGACAGGGACTAAACTATGGCTACACCTTC. This encodes CASSIGQGLNYGYTF.

The gene calls are TRBV6-1 and TRBJ2-6; the D is unclear. Trimming took 3 bases from V and 0 from J, leaving 9 bases between them. Germline values: CDR1 MNHNS, CDR2 SASEGT. This CDR3 comprises 16 residues. CDR3 coding DNA: TGTGCCAGCAGTGAGTTAGGAGTCTCTGGGGCCAACGTCCTGACTTTC. Its translation: CASSELGVSGANVLTF.

The chain employs TRBV9 and TRBJ2-1; 10 nucleotides align to TRBD2. Germline V gene data show CDR1 as SGDLS and CDR2 as YYNGEE. The CDR3 spans 14 residues. Trimming cost V 7 bases and J 7 bases; bases outside gene matches: 8. DNA of the CDR3: TGTGCCAGCGGGAGCGGGAGGGCTTTGAATGAGCAGTTCTTC. Its translation: CASGSGRALNEQFF.

The chain couples TRBV2 to TRBJ2-7; TRBD1 aligns across 10 bases. This CDR3 has 16 residues. Unmatched junction bases numbered 12, after V lost 8 bases and J lost 2 bases. CDR1 is SNHLY and CDR2 is FYNNEI in the germline V gene. In DNA form, the CDR3 reads TGTGCCAGCGCGACAGGGGGCTTTTCGGGAACCTACGAGCAGTACTTC. Protein product: CASATGGFSGTYEQYF.

The V gene is TRBV27, the J gene TRBJ2-7, with D maybe TRBD1 (6 bases). V was shortened by 0 bases and J by 3 bases, with 9 bases between the two germline ends. This CDR3 comprises 14 residues. The germline V gene has CDR1 MNHEY and CDR2 SMNVEV (reference sequence). As DNA, the CDR3 is TGTGCCAGCAGTTTATCGAGGGGGAACTACGAGCAGTACTTC. This encodes CASSLSRGNYEQYF.

The chain uses TRBV12-3 or TRBV12-4 and TRBJ1-6; a weak D match, TRBD1 (6 bases). V was shortened by 5 bases and J by 10 bases, with 12 bases between the two germline ends. CDR3 length: 13 residues. The CDR3 DNA reads TGTGCCAGCAGTCGGACAGAGGGGTCACCCCTCCACTTT. Protein sequence: CASSRTEGSPLHF.

This chain connects TRBV6-5 to TRBJ1-1, with D possibly being TRBD1 (6 bases). The V gene lost 10 bases and the J gene lost 5 bases, with 14 bases spanning the gap. This CDR3 contains 12 residues. The V gene's germline CDR1 is MNHEY and CDR2 SVGAGI. The CDR3 reads CATTDRRTEAFF. The CDR3 bases are TGTGCCACCACGGACAGACGGACTGAAGCTTTCTTT.

The chain uses TRBV6-5 and TRBJ1-4; possible D gene TRBD1, 5 bases. The ends were cut back, 5 bases at V and 0 bases at J, with 10 bases in the middle. Germline V gives CDR1 MNHEY, CDR2 SVGAGI. This CDR3 has 15 amino acids. This chain's CDR3 is CASSPQQATNEKLFF. CDR3 in DNA: TGTGCCAGCAGTCCACAACAGGCAACTAATGAAAAACTGTTTTTT.

The chain employs TRBV28 and TRBJ1-4; D unclear. V was trimmed by 6 bases and J by 3 bases, leaving 11 bases between them. This CDR3 has 14 amino acids. Germline V gene lookup returns CDR1 MDHEN and CDR2 SYDVKM. CDR3 sequence (DNA): TGTGCCAGCAGCACCACAGCGGCTAATGAAAAACTGTTTTTT. Translation: CASSTTAANEKLFF.

This chain connects TRBV18 to TRBJ1-1; TRBD1 is a possible D gene (6 bases). This CDR3 has 12 amino acids. Germline loops: CDR1 KGHSH, CDR2 LQKENI. V lost 4 bases, J lost 6 bases, and 9 bases lay in between. CDR3 nucleotides: TGTGCCAGCTCACTGGGGGGGCCTGAAGCTTTCTTT. Encoded protein: CASSLGGPEAFF.

The chain couples TRBV7-8 to TRBJ1-1; D might be TRBD1 (6 bases). CDR3 length: 13 residues. The V end was cut by 5 bases, the J end by 11 bases, with 18 bases between. In germline, CDR1 is SGHVS, CDR2 FQNEAQ. This CDR3 reads CASSPQFRGGAFF. Here the CDR3 DNA reads TGTGCCAGCAGCCCCCAATTCAGGGGAGGGGCTTTCTTT.

The rearrangement joins TRBV9 to TRBJ2-1; unclear D gene. This CDR3 is 15 amino acids long. Between the trimmed V and J ends, which lost 6 bases and 4 bases, there was a span of 17 bases. Germline-derived CDR1 and CDR2 are SGDLS and YYNGEE. The CDR3 spells CASTHRDSYYNEQFF. The CDR3 region has the DNA TGTGCCAGCACCCACCGCGACTCTTATTACAATGAGCAGTTCTTC.

This chain's CDR3 is CASSSQEFTDTQYF. CDR3 sequence (DNA): TGTGCCAGCAGCTCCCAAGAGTTCACAGATACGCAGTATTTT. The chain employs TRBV5-8 and TRBJ2-3; D uncertain. The CDR3 totals 14 residues. V was trimmed by 3 bases and J by 2 bases, leaving 10 bases between them. In germline, CDR1 is SGHTS, CDR2 YDEGEE. Supplemented by reference TRBV5-8 and TRBJ2-3, the full variable domain reads EAGVTQSPTHLIKTRGQQATLRCSPISGHTSVYWYQQALGLGLQFLLWYDEGEERNRGNFPPRFSGRQFPNYSSELNVNALELEDSALYLCASSSQEFTDTQYFGPGTRLTVL.

The CDR3, as DNA: TGTGCCAGCAGTTACGCGTCAGGCTATGGCTACACCTTC. This codes for CASSYASGYGYTF. The chain carries TRBV6-2 or TRBV6-3 and TRBJ1-2; D gene uncertain. Trimming removed 2 bases at V and 4 bases at J, with 8 bases between. The length of the CDR3 is 13 residues. The germline gives CDR1 MNHEY, CDR2 SVGEGT.

The gene calls are TRBV19 and TRBJ2-2, with D possibly being TRBD1 (5 bases). The CDR3 extends over 14 amino acids. CDR1 is LNHDA and CDR2 is SQIVND in the germline V gene (reference sequence). V lost 7 bases, J lost 1 base, and 10 bases lay in between. CDR3: CASIQGQNTGELFF. The CDR3 DNA reads as TGTGCCAGTATCCAAGGACAGAACACCGGGGAGCTGTTTTTT.

This chain joins TRBV4-3 and TRBJ2-1, with D perhaps matching TRBD1 (5 bases). The germline gives CDR1 LGHNA, CDR2 YSLEER. The CDR3 consists of 15 residues. V lost 0 bases and J lost 2, with 8 bases in between. The CDR3 region has the DNA TGCGCCAGCAGCCAAGACAGGGCCACCTACAATGAGCAGTTCTTC. This gives the protein CASSQDRATYNEQFF.

V and J are TRBV7-9 and TRBJ1-3; D is unresolved. Germline lookup yields CDR1 SEHNR and CDR2 FQNEAQ (reference sequence). The CDR3 covers 14 residues. V lost 4 bases and J lost 4, with 11 bases in between. The CDR3 here is CASSSGRRGNTIYF. DNA of the CDR3: TGTGCCAGCAGCTCCGGGAGACGGGGAAACACCATATATTTT.

This clone was detected only a few times. The V call is TRBV6-6, the J call TRBJ1-1, with D uncertain. The CDR3 length is 15 residues. V was shortened by 2 bases and J by 3 bases, with 13 bases between the two germline ends. CDR1 MNHNY and CDR2 SVGAGI come from the germline V gene (reference sequence). Here the CDR3 reads CASSYVGSKDTEAFF. The CDR3 nucleotides read TGTGCCAGCAGTTACGTGGGCTCGAAGGACACTGAAGCTTTCTTT.

The chain has TRBV14 and TRBJ1-1; 8 bases map to TRBD1. Per the germline V gene, CDR1 is SGHDN and CDR2 is FVKESK. J was trimmed by 3 bases and V by 4 bases; bases with no gene match: 7. The length of the CDR3 is 15 residues. This CDR3 is CASSPIGRGHTEAFF. The CDR3 region has the DNA TGTGCCAGCAGCCCGATTGGCAGGGGGCACACTGAAGCTTTCTTT.

V is TRBV7-2 and J is TRBJ2-2, with 11 bases aligning to TRBD2. Germline lookup yields CDR1 SGHTA and CDR2 FQGNSA. The trim removed 1 base at V and 7 bases at J, leaving 5 bases unmatched. The CDR3 runs to 16 residues. DNA of the CDR3: TGTGCCAGCAGCTTAGTAGCGGGAGGGCCGGACGGGGAGCTGTTTTTT. This gives the protein CASSLVAGGPDGELFF.